The TCR beta chain described here comes from a study of cytomegalovirus exposure and HLA in healthy donors. The overall study: HLA-typed donors were the source of approximately 80 million unique TCRs held in an early data release. Study findings and constraints: Sequencing probably produced one cluster of sequence variants that were highly shared. A classifier reportedly called cytomegalovirus status with high sensitivity and specificity.

The donors gave bone marrow, and they were healthy. To note about this clone: The antigen is not known.

A multiplex PCR was run with 60 Vbeta primers and 13 Jbeta primers. The table came from immunoSEQ multiplex PCR; TCRdb's copy has only in-frame clones and leaves some out. Of 75,000 to 95,000 clones listed, about 63% are singletons. This CDR3 has 13 amino acids. The V gene's germline CDR1 is ENHRY and CDR2 SYGVKD. Trimming pared 8 bases from V and 4 bases from J, leaving 12 bases between. The TCR was taken from a woman aged 25-40 years in good health and CMV-seronegative. The V gene is TRBV10-3, the J gene TRBJ2-1, with D possibly matching TRBD2 (6 bases). The specimen was PBMCs. The CDR3 sequence: CAIGAGNYNEQFF. The CDR3 bases are TGTGCCATCGGGGCGGGAAATTACAATGAGCAGTTCTTC.